The 3 T cell receptor beta chains listed next were all sequenced from one sample in a study of shared clonotypes between healthy human individuals. Clones were read by immunoSEQ multiplex PCR, and TCRdb kept only the in-frame ones, dropping some. The data hold about half a million clones, with around 73% observed a single time. The sequenced sample consisted of PBMCs. These receptors all stem from a woman in her 40s in good health. Some clones in this sample may be carry-over from other donors' samples.

A note on this clone: Other nucleotide sequences in the sample specify the same CDR3. This chain connects TRBV18 to TRBJ2-5; 8 nucleotides agree with TRBD2. V was pared by 6 bases and J by 5 bases, with 5 bases of the junction left unmatched. Germline-derived CDR1 and CDR2 are KGHSH and LQKENI. The CDR3 spans 13 residues. Here the CDR3 reads CASSGLAGETQYF. The CDR3, as DNA: TGTGCCAGCTCCGGACTAGCTGGGGAGACCCAGTACTTC.

This clone appeared a single time. The chain employs TRBV7-3 and TRBJ1-1, with D perhaps TRBD1 (6 bases). CDR1 SGHTA and CDR2 FQGTGA come from the germline V gene. The length of the CDR3 is 17 residues. With 0 bases removed from V and 1 base from J, the gap between germline ends came to 15 bases. The CDR3 protein is CASSLTGLFRGNTEAFF. The CDR3 DNA reads as TGTGCCAGCAGCTTAACGGGGCTTTTCAGGGGGAACACTGAAGCTTTCTTT. The full variable domain, its missing parts supplied by reference TRBV7-3 and TRBJ1-1, is GAGVSQTPSNKVTEKGKYVELRCDPISGHTALYWYRQSLGQGPEFLIYFQGTGAADDSGLPNDRFFAVRPEGSVSTLKIQRTERGDSAVYLCASSLTGLFRGNTEAFFGQGTRLTVV.

The chain carries TRBV28 and TRBJ2-5, with 11 bases fitting TRBD2. This CDR3 region has 13 residues. Germline V gene lookup returns CDR1 MDHEN and CDR2 SYDVKM. V was clipped by 8 bases and J by 11 bases; unmatched bases: 10. CDR3 sequence: CASETSGTGEQYF. Here the CDR3 DNA reads TGTGCCAGCGAGACTAGCGGGACTGGGGAGCAGTACTTC. Variable domain in full (rest from reference TRBV28 and TRBJ2-5): DVKVTQSSRYLVKRTGEKVFLECVQDMDHENMFWYRQDPGLGLRLIYFSYDVKMKEKGDIPEGYSVSREKKERFSLILESASTNQTSMYLCASETSGTGEQYFGPGTRLLVL.